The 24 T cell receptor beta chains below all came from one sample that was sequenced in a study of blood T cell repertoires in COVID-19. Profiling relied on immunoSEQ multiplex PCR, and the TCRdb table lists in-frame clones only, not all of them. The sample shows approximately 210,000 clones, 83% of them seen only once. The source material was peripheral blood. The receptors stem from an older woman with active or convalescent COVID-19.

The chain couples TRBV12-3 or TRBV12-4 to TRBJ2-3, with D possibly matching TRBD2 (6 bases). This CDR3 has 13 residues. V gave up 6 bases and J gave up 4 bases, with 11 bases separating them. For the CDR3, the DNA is TGTGCCAGCAGCAAGGGACTTCCAGATACGCAGTATTTT. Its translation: CASSKGLPDTQYF.

The CDR3 sequence is CASSQDPGRGGTDTQYF. CDR3 nucleotide sequence: TGTGCCAGCAGCCAAGACCCGGGCAGGGGTGGGACAGATACGCAGTATTTT. V gene TRBV4-2 combines with J gene TRBJ2-3, with a tentative D call TRBD1 (6 bases). This CDR3 is 17 amino acids long. CDR1 is LGHNA and CDR2 is YNFKEQ in the germline V gene. Trimming left V 0 bases short and J 3 bases short, with 16 bases between.

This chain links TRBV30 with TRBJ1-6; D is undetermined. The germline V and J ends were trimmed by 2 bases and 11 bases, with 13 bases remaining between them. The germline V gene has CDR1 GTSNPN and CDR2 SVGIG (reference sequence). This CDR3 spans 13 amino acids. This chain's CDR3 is CAWSIPREAPLHF. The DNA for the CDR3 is TGTGCCTGGAGTATCCCGAGGGAGGCACCCCTCCACTTT.

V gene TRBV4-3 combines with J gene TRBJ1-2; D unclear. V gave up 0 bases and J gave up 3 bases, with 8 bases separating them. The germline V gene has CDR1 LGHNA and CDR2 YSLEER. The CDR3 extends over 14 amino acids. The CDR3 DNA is TGCGCCAGCAGCCAAGAGCCGGGATACTATGGCTACACCTTC. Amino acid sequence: CASSQEPGYYGYTF.

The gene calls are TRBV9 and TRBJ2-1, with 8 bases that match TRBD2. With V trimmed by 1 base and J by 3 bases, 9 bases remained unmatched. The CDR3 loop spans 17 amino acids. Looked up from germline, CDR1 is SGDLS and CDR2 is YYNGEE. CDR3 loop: CASSVKRTSSIYNEQFF. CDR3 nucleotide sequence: TGTGCCAGCAGCGTAAAAAGGACTAGCTCTATCTACAATGAGCAGTTCTTC.

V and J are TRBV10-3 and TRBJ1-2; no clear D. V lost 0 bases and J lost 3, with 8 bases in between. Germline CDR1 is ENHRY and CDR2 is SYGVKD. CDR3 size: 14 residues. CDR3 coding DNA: TGTGCCATCAGTGAGTCGGTGGGAGACTATGGCTACACCTTC. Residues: CAISESVGDYGYTF.

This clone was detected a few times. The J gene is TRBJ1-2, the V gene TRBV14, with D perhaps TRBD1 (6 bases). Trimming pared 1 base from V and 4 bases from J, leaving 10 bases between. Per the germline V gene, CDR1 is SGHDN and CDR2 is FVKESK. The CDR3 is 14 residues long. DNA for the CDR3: TGTGCCAGCAGCCAAGGTCAGGGGTTCTATGGCTACACCTTC. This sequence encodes CASSQGQGFYGYTF.

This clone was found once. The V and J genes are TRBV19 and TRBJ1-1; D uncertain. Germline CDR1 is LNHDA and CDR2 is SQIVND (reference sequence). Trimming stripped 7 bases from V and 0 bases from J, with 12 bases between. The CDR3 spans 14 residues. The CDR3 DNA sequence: TGTGCCAGTAAAAAACCGGGGATGAACACTGAAGCTTTCTTT. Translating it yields CASKKPGMNTEAFF. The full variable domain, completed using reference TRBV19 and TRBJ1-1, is DGGITQSPKYLFRKEGQNVTLSCEQNLNHDAMYWYRQDPGQGLRLIYYSQIVNDFQKGDIAEGYSVSREKKESFPLTVTSAQKNPTAFYLCASKKPGMNTEAFFGQGTRLTVV.

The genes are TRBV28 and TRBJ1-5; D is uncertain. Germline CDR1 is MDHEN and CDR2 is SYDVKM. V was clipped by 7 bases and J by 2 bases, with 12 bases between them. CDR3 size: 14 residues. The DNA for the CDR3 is TGTGCCAGCACCGCCACCGCGGGCAATCAGCCCCAGCATTTT. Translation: CASTATAGNQPQHF.

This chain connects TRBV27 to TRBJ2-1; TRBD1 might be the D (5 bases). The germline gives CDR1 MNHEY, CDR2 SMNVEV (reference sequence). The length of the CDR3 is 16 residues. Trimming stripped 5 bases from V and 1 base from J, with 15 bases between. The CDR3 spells CASSRGRVPSYNEQFF. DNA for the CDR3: TGTGCCAGCAGTAGGGGCAGGGTCCCTTCCTACAATGAGCAGTTCTTC.

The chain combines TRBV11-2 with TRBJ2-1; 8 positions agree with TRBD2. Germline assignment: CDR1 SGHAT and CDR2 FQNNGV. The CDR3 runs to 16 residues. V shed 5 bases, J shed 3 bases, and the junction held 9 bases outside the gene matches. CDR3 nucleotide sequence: TGTGCCAGCAGCCCCTTAGCGGGGCGGGGCTACAATGAGCAGTTCTTC. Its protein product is CASSPLAGRGYNEQFF.

The CDR3 loop reads CASKQENIQYF. CDR3 nucleotide sequence: TGTGCCAGCAAACAGGAAAACATTCAGTACTTC. The chain combines TRBV2 with TRBJ2-4, with a tentative D call TRBD1 (5 bases). The CDR3 is 11 residues long. V was trimmed by 7 bases and J by 5 bases, leaving 6 bases between them. Germline CDR1 reads SNHLY; CDR2 reads FYNNEI.

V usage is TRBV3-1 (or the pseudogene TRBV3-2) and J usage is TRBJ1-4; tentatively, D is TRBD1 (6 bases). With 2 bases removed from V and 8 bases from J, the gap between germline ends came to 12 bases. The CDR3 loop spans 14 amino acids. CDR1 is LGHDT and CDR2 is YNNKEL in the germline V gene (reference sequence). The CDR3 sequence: CASSQSQGHEKLFF. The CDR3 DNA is TGTGCCAGCAGCCAATCACAGGGCCACGAAAAACTGTTTTTT.

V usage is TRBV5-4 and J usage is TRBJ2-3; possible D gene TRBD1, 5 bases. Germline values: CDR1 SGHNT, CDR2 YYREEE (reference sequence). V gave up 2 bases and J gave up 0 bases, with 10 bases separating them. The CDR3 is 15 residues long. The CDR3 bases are TGTGCCAGCAGCTTTCCGCGACAGAGCACAGATACGCAGTATTTT. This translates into CASSFPRQSTDTQYF.

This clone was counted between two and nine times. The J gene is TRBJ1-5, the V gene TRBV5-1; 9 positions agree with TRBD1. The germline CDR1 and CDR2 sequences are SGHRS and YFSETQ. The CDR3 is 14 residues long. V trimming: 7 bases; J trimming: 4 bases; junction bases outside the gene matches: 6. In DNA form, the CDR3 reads TGCGCCAGCGCCCCGGGACAGGGAAATCAGCCCCAGCATTTT. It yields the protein CASAPGQGNQPQHF.

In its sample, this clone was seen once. CDR3 residues: CASSATGGNSPLHF. The CDR3 DNA follows: TGTGCCAGCAGCGCAACAGGTGGTAATTCACCCCTCCACTTT. The chain has TRBV3-1 (or the pseudogene TRBV3-2) and TRBJ1-6, with D perhaps matching TRBD1 (5 bases). The V end lost 5 bases, the J end lost 6 bases, and 11 bases lay between the germline ends. Germline V CDR1 and CDR2: LGHDT, YNNKEL (reference sequence). The CDR3 loop spans 14 amino acids.

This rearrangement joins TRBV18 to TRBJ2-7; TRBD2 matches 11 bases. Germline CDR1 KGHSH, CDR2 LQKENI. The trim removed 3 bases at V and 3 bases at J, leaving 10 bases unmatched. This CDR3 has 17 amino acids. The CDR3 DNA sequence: TGTGCCAGCTCACCCATCCCCAGGACTAGCGGGCGCTACGAGCAGTACTTC. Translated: CASSPIPRTSGRYEQYF.

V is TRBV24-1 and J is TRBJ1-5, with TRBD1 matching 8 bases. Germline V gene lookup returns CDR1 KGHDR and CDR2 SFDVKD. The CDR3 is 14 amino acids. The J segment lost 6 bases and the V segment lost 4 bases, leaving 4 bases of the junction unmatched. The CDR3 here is CATSETGVFQPQHF. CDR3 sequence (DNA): TGTGCCACCAGTGAGACAGGGGTTTTTCAGCCCCAGCATTTT.

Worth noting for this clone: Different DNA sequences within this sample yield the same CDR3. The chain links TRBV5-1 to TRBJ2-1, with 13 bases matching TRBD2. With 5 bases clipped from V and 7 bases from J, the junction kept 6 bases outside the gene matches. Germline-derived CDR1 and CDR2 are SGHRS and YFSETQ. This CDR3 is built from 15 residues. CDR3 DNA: TGCGCCAGCAGTTCACTAGCGGGAGGGCCTAATGAGCAGTTCTTC. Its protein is CASSSLAGGPNEQFF.

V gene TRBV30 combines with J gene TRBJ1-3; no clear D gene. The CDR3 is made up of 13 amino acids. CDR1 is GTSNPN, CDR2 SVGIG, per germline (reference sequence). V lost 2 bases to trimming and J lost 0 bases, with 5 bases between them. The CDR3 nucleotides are TGTGCCTGGAGTACTACCTCTGGAAACACCATATATTTT. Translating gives CAWSTTSGNTIYF.

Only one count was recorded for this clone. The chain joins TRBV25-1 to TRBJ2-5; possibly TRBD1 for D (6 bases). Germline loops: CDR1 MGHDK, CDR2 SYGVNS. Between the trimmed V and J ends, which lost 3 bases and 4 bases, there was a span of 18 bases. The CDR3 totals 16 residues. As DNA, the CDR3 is TGTGCCAGCAGTGATGTAAGGGGGTTATGGGGAGAGACCCAGTACTTC. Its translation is CASSDVRGLWGETQYF.

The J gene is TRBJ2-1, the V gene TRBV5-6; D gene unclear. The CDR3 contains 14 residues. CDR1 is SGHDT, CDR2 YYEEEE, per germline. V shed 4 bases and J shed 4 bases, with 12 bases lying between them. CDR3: CASSLFVLYNEQFF. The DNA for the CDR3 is TGTGCCAGCAGCCTATTTGTTTTGTACAATGAGCAGTTCTTC.

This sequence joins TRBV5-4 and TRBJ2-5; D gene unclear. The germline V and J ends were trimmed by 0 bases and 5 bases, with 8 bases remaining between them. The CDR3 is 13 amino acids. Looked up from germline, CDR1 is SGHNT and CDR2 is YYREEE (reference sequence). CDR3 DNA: TGTGCCAGCAGCTTGGGAGGTCAGGAGACCCAGTACTTC. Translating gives CASSLGGQETQYF.

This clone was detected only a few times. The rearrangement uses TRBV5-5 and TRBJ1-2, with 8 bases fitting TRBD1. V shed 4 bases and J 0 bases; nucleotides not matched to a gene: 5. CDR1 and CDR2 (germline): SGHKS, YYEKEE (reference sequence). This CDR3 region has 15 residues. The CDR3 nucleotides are TGTGCCAGCAGCCCCAGGACAGGGACTAACTATGGCTACACCTTC. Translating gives CASSPRTGTNYGYTF.